This section outlines one T cell receptor (beta chain) sequence together with its context. This sample was included in a study of shared clonotypes between healthy human individuals. Turning to the study itself: Each donor had three CD4 naive, three CD4 memory, two CD8 naive and one CD8 memory plate.

CDR1 is SGHRS and CDR2 is YFSETQ in the germline V gene. The CDR3 length is 14 residues. V dropped 3 bases and J dropped 6; count of bases not matched to a gene: 3. It was across several immunoSEQ plates that each subset's genomic DNA was evenly split. Libraries were prepared by immunoSEQ multiplex PCR; TCRdb keeps only in-frame clonotypes and omits some of them. The sample shows 2.3 million or so clones, just over 90% of them seen only once. This chain joins TRBV5-1 and TRBJ1-3; TRBD1 agrees at 10 bases. The specimen was naive CD4+ T cells from PBMCs. Subset indicated: CD45RA+ positively selected. The origin of this receptor is a man younger than 35 in good health. Some clones in this sample may be carry-over from other donors' samples. In DNA, the CDR3 is TGCGCCAGCAGCTCCGGACAGGGGGAAAACACCATATATTTT. Its translation is CASSSGQGENTIYF.